The next 2 T cell receptor beta chains were all read from a single sample in a study of beta chain features in type 1 diabetes. Expressed TCRB transcripts got sequenced, as all isolated RNA was reverse transcribed. The assay was immunoSEQ multiplex PCR, and TCRdb's table has in-frame clones only and misses some. The sample has about 220,000 clones; roughly 10% are singletons. Material: central memory CD4+ T cells from blood. The receptors shown here come from a man between 18 and 35 years old in good health.

This clone showed up just a few times. The chain has TRBV6-5 and TRBJ1-5; a weak D match, TRBD1 (5 bases). The CDR3 length is 15 residues. The germline V and J ends were trimmed by 4 bases and 7 bases, with 17 bases remaining between them. Germline V CDR1 and CDR2: MNHEY, SVGAGI. The DNA of the CDR3 is TGTGCCAGCAGTTCCGGGACGTCCAGAAGGCAGCCCCAGCATTTT. Encoded protein: CASSSGTSRRQPQHF.

This clone has ten or more counts. The chain has TRBV5-1 and TRBJ2-7; D possibly corresponds to TRBD1 (6 bases). This CDR3 is 15 amino acids long. Germline values: CDR1 SGHRS, CDR2 YFSETQ. V lost 4 bases, J lost 1 base, and 15 bases lay in between. The CDR3 region is CASSVTGTKSYEQYF. The CDR3 DNA reads as TGCGCCAGCAGCGTTACCGGGACAAAGTCCTACGAGCAGTACTTC.